The 3 T cell receptor beta chains in this list originate from one sample, sequenced in a study of T-cell memory formation after mild COVID-19. Using its own MiXCR run on the 5' RACE reads, TCRdb lists one record per CDR3 protein. The sample includes more than 350,000 distinct CDR3 sequences, approximately 21% seen only once; the top ten take around 13%. The sequenced sample was PBMCs or a T cell subset sorted from them (not recorded which). The receptors were gathered from an adult woman who had mild COVID-19 (a few samples of this study predate the infection). Cell type and time point are not known.

The V call is TRBV5-1, the J call TRBJ2-1, with D unclear. In germline, CDR1 is SGHRS, CDR2 YFSETQ. The CDR3 covers 15 residues. Trimming removed 7 bases at V and 9 bases at J, with 23 bases between. CDR3 sequence reads: CASRPPRAPGGEQFF. The CDR3 coding sequence is TGCGCCAGCCGTCCCCCCCGGGCGCCAGGCGGTGAGCAGTTCTTC.

This clonotype has a count of ten or more. CDR3 sequence reads: CASSYGVNTEAFF. The CDR3 region has the DNA TGTGCCAGCAGTTACGGGGTGAACACTGAAGCTTTCTTT. The J gene is TRBJ1-1, the V gene TRBV12-3 or TRBV12-4; D ambiguous. The V end lost 4 bases, the J end lost 0 bases, and 6 bases lay between the germline ends. The CDR3 runs to 13 residues.

This clonotype was seen ten or more times. CDR3 in amino acids: CASSVGTNYGYTF. CDR3 coding DNA: TGTGCCAGCAGCGTAGGGACAAACTATGGCTACACCTTC. The J gene is TRBJ1-2, the V gene TRBV9, with D possibly matching TRBD1 (5 bases). Between the trimmed V and J ends, which lost 0 bases and 2 bases, there was a span of 5 bases. Looked up from germline, CDR1 is SGDLS and CDR2 is YYNGEE. The CDR3 totals 13 residues.